The entry below gives a single T cell receptor beta chain sequence along with its context. This entry comes from a study of radiation and T cells in renal cell carcinoma. Regarding time point: blood 4 weeks post-SBRT, at nephrectomy. Regarding treatment: 15 Gy SBRT to primary tumor, nephrectomy 4 weeks later. Blood was sampled at baseline, 2 weeks and 4 weeks after SBRT. CDR3 length equals 17 residues. Germline values: CDR1 MDHEN, CDR2 SYDVKM. V shed 4 bases, J shed 3 bases, and the junction held 11 bases outside the gene matches. Repertoires were generated with immunoSEQ multiplex PCR, while TCRdb's copy carries only in-frame clones and drops some. The sample records 130,000 to 150,000 clones, 80% to 90% being singletons.

The receptor was derived from a woman between 45 and 65 years old with renal cell carcinoma. This chain connects TRBV28 to TRBJ1-4, with TRBD1 matching over 7 bases. The source material was blood, sampled from a patient whose treatment included radiotherapy and nephrectomy. CDR3 protein: CASSSLDDGQANEKLFF. In DNA, the CDR3 is TGTGCCAGCAGTTCCCTCGACGACGGACAGGCTAATGAAAAACTGTTTTTT.